One sample yielded the 6 T cell receptor beta chains listed below, sequenced in a study of shared T cell receptors in the human thymus. Sequencing used immunoSEQ multiplex PCR; TCRdb keeps in-frame clones, though not all of them. The repertoire holds approximately 660,000 clones, with approximately 87% as singletons. These same records also appear under a second study, on human thymus T cells.

Sequencing was carried out using thymocytes. These receptors came from a boy younger than two with a congenital heart defect.

The gene calls are TRBV9 and TRBJ1-2; D gene unclear. This CDR3 spans 17 amino acids. The V end lost 3 bases, the J end lost 3 bases, and 21 bases lay between the germline ends. Germline assignment: CDR1 SGDLS and CDR2 YYNGEE. The CDR3 spells CASSARAPSRGDYGYTF. CDR3 coding DNA: TGTGCCAGCAGCGCCCGGGCCCCGAGTCGGGGAGACTATGGCTACACCTTC.

The V call is TRBV7-2, the J call TRBJ2-7; 7 nucleotides match TRBD1. CDR1 is SGHTA, CDR2 FQGNSA, per germline. With 0 bases clipped from V and 0 bases from J, the junction kept 8 bases outside the gene matches. The CDR3 totals 17 residues. CDR3 in amino acids: CASSLALRDSLSYEQYF. The CDR3 DNA reads as TGTGCCAGCAGCTTAGCGCTCCGGGACAGCCTCTCCTACGAGCAGTACTTC.

V gene TRBV5-4 combines with J gene TRBJ2-7; D perhaps matches TRBD1 (6 bases). This CDR3 comprises 16 residues. Germline V gene data show CDR1 as SGHNT and CDR2 as YYREEE (reference sequence). The V end was cut by 1 base, the J end by 0 bases, with 14 bases between. The CDR3 DNA is TGTGCCAGCAGCTTGAGTGGGGGCCCCAACTCCTACGAGCAGTACTTC. Its translation: CASSLSGGPNSYEQYF.

The chain recombines TRBV28 with TRBJ2-5, with D possibly TRBD1 on 5 matching bases. The CDR3 spans 14 residues. V was trimmed by 3 bases and J by 5 bases, leaving 13 bases between them. The germline CDR1 and CDR2 sequences are MDHEN and SYDVKM. CDR3 nucleotides: TGTGCCAGCAGTTTGGTAGGGGTCGGGGAGACCCAGTACTTC. Protein product: CASSLVGVGETQYF.

The CDR3 sequence is CASSLRSGLFSYEQYF. For the CDR3, the DNA is TGTGCCAGCAGCTTAAGATCGGGGTTGTTCTCCTACGAGCAGTACTTC. The V gene is TRBV7-2, the J gene TRBJ2-7, with TRBD2 as a possible D gene (5 bases). CDR1 SGHTA and CDR2 FQGNSA come from the germline V gene. The V end was cut by 2 bases, the J end by 0 bases, with 14 bases between. CDR3 length equals 16 residues.

The V and J genes are TRBV6-4 and TRBJ2-1; the match to TRBD2 covers 9 bases. With 4 bases clipped from V and 5 bases from J, the junction kept 3 bases outside the gene matches. Germline lookup yields CDR1 MRHNA and CDR2 SNTAGT. The CDR3 runs to 14 residues. This CDR3 reads CASSVSGRHNEQFF. DNA of the CDR3: TGTGCCAGCAGTGTGAGCGGGAGGCACAATGAGCAGTTCTTC.